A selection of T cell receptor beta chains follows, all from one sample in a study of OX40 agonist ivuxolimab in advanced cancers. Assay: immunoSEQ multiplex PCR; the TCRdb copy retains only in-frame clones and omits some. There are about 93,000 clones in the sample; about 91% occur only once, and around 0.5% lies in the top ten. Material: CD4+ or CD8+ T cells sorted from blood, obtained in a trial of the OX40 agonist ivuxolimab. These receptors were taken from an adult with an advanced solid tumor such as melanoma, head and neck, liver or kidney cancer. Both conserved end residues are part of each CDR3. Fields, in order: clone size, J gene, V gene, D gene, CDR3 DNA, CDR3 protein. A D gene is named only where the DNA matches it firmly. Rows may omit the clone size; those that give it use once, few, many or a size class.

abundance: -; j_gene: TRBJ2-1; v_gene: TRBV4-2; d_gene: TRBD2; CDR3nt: TGTGCCAGCAGCCAAGAGGCGGGAGGGCCGTACAATGAGCAGTTCTTC; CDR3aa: CASSQEAGGPYNEQFF
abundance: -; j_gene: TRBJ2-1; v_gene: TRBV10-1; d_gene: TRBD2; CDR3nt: TGCGCCAGCAGTGAGTCGGGCAGCGGGGGCAATGAGCAGTTCTTC; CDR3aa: CASSESGSGGNEQFF
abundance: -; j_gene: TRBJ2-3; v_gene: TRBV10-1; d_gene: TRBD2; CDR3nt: TGCGCCAGCAGCACTGGACTAGCGGGGAGCACAGATACGCAGTATTTT; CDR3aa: CASSTGLAGSTDTQYF
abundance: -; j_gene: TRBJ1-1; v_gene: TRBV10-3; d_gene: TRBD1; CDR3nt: TGTGCCAGCTACAGGGGATCCGGAACTGAAGCTTTCTTT; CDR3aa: CASYRGSGTEAFF
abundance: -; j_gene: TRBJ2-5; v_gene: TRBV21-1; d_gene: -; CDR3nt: TGTGCCAGCAGCTCCGGGGGCGGGACAGATCAAGAGACCCAGTACTTC; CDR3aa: CASSSGGGTDQETQYF
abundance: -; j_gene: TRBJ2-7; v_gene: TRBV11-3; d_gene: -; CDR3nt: TGTGCCAGCAGCTTAGATCACGGAGCGAGGGGCGCCTACGAGCAGTACTTC; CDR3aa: CASSLDHGARGAYEQYF
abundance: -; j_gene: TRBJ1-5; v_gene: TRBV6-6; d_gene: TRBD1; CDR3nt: TGTGCCAGCAGGGACAGGGGAGTCCAGCCCCAGCATTTT; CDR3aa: CASRDRGVQPQHF
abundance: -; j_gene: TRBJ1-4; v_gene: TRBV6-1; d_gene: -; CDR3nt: TGTGCCAGCAGTACGGGAGGGCATGAAAAACTGTTTTTT; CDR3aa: CASSTGGHEKLFF
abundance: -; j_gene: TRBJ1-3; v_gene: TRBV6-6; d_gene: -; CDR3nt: TGTGCCAGCAGATTAACAGGGTTAGCGGGAAACACCATATATTTT; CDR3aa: CASRLTGLAGNTIYF
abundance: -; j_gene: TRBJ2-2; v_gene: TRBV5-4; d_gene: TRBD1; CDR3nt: TGTGCCAGCAGCGTGCCGGGACAGTCGAACACCGGGGAGCTGTTTTTT; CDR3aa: CASSVPGQSNTGELFF
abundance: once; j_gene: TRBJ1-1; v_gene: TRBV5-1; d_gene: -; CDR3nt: TGCGCCAGCAGCTTGGGAATGAACACTGAAGCTTTCTTT; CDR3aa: CASSLGMNTEAFF
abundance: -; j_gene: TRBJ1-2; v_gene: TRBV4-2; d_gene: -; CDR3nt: TGTGCCAGCAGCTCATTGTATGGCTACACCTTC; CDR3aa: CASSSLYGYTF
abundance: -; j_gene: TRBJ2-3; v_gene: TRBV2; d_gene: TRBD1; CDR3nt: TGTGCCAGCAGTCGGGACAGGACCTCAGGAGCGCAGTATTTT; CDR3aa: CASSRDRTSGAQYF
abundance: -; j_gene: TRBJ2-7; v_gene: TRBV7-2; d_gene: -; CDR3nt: TGTGCCAGCAGACTAGGAAGCGAACAGTACTTC; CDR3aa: CASRLGSEQYF
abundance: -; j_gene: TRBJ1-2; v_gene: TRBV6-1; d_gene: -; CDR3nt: TGTGCCAGCGGGGTCGAGGACCAGGCACTCTATGGCTACACCTTC; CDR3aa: CASGVEDQALYGYTF
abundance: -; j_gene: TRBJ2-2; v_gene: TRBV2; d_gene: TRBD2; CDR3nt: TGTGCCAGCAGTGAAGTCCTCGGGAGGGCCGGGGAGCTGTTTTTT; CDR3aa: CASSEVLGRAGELFF
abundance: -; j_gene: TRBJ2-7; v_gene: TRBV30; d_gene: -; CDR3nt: TGTGCCTGCCCCCGCGTGGGGGCAGCCTACGAGCAGTACTTC; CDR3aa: CACPRVGAAYEQYF
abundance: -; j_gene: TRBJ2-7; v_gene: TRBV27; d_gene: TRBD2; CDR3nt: TGTGCCAGCAGACTAGCGGGATCTCTCGAGCAGTACTTC; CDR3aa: CASRLAGSLEQYF
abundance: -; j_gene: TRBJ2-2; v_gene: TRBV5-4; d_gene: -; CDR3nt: TGTGCCAGCAGCGTCTGGGCTAACACCGGGGAGCTGTTTTTT; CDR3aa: CASSVWANTGELFF
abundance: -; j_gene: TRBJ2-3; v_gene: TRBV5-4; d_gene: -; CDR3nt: TGTGCCAGCAGCGGCGGACTTTCCACAGATACGCAGTATTTT; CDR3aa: CASSGGLSTDTQYF
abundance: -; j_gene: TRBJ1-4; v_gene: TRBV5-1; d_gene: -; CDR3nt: TGCGCCAGCAGCTTGCGACTCCACGAAAAACTGTTTTTT; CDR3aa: CASSLRLHEKLFF